The TCR beta chain under discussion was sequenced for a study of T-cell reconstitution after alpha-beta-depleted transplantation in children. A TCRbeta library incorporating unique molecular identifiers was prepared. TCRdb ran MiXCR on the PCR reads and lists one entry per CDR3 protein. The data contain about 230,000 distinct CDR3 sequences, approximately 10% of them singletons. The sequences come from PBMCs from the stem cell graft donor, collected from the stem cell graft. This receptor was identified in a human donor who donated a stem cell graft to a child with acute lymphoblastic leukemia.

This CDR3 is CASLNGLQGTEAFF. Written as DNA, the CDR3 is TGTGCCAGCTTGAACGGCCTCCAGGGCACTGAAGCTTTCTTT. The chain recombines TRBV6-1 with TRBJ1-1, with a tentative D call TRBD1 (5 bases). V shed 8 bases and J shed 4 bases, with 17 bases lying between them. This CDR3 has 14 amino acids. Germline V CDR1 and CDR2: MNHNS, SASEGT.